Following are 2 T cell receptor beta chains from one sample sequenced in a study of shared clonotypes between healthy human individuals. Terminally differentiated effector memory CD45RA+ cells were left out of the naive CD8 fraction, which was CD45RO-negative and positively selected for CCR7. Assay used: immunoSEQ multiplex PCR; TCRdb lists only in-frame clones, some missing. The top ten clones hold nearly 25% of a sample with about 750,000 clones, roughly 92% of them seen once. Sequencing was done on a sample of naive CD8+ T cells sorted from blood. The receptors were gathered from a man aged 25 to 45 in good health.

This chain links TRBV27 with TRBJ2-3, with D perhaps TRBD1 or TRBD2 (5 bases each). Germline CDR1 MNHEY, CDR2 SMNVEV (reference sequence). The V end lost 6 bases, the J end lost 2 bases, and 9 bases lay between the germline ends. The CDR3 covers 13 residues. Written as DNA, the CDR3 is TGTGCCAGCAGACCCGGGGCCACAGATACGCAGTATTTT. Translation: CASRPGATDTQYF.

The chain is built from TRBV10-2 and TRBJ2-5, with 7 bases aligning to TRBD2. Per germline, CDR1 WSHSY and CDR2 SAAADI. The length of the CDR3 is 12 residues. Trimming cost V 10 bases and J 4 bases; bases outside gene matches: 6. CDR3 residues: CATTLAGETQYF. As DNA, the CDR3 is TGCGCCACAACGTTAGCGGGAGAGACCCAGTACTTC.